The rows below give T cell receptor beta chains drawn from one sample of a study of blood T cell repertoires in COVID-19. Here immunoSEQ multiplex PCR was the method, and the copy in TCRdb shows in-frame clones only, minus some. The sample contains approximately 120,000 clones, roughly 92% of which appear only once. What was sequenced was peripheral blood. These receptors originate from a man aged 50 to 59 with COVID-19, enrolled during active disease. The CDR3 runs from the conserved cysteine through the conserved F or W. The D gene is left open where the match is weak. For some rows the clone size is stated as once, few or many, or as a class when expanded; others skip it.

v_gene	abundance	d_gene	j_gene	CDR3aa	CDR3nt
TRBV6-1	-	-	TRBJ2-1	CASSDRYNEQFF	TGTGCCAGCAGTGACCGCTACAATGAGCAGTTCTTC
TRBV7-2	once	-	TRBJ1-3	CASSYGTSGNTIYF	TGTGCCAGCAGCTACGGGACATCTGGAAACACCATATATTTT
TRBV30	-	TRBD1	TRBJ2-3	CAWSRGQGHSTDTQYF	TGTGCCTGGAGTCGGGGACAGGGCCATAGCACAGATACGCAGTATTTT
TRBV5-6	-	-	TRBJ1-1	CASSLGAYTEAFF	TGTGCCAGCAGTCTGGGGGCCTACACTGAAGCTTTCTTT
TRBV6-4	-	TRBD2	TRBJ2-1	CASNQNPGLAGSEQFF	TGTGCCAGCAACCAGAACCCGGGACTAGCGGGAAGTGAGCAGTTCTTC
TRBV19	-	-	TRBJ2-5	CASSGQPEETQYF	TGTGCCAGTAGCGGACAGCCGGAAGAGACCCAGTACTTC
TRBV11-2	-	-	TRBJ1-1	CASSLSTFGGLTEAFF	TGTGCCAGCAGCTTATCTACCTTCGGGGGTCTCACTGAAGCTTTCTTT
TRBV6-6	-	TRBD2	TRBJ2-1	CASNRGGGRKDDEQFF	TGTGCCAGCAATCGGGGCGGCGGGAGAAAAGACGATGAGCAGTTCTTC
TRBV29-1	-	TRBD2	TRBJ2-7	CSGRLAVGEQYF	TGCAGCGGGCGACTAGCTGTTGGCGAGCAGTACTTC
TRBV7-9	-	-	TRBJ1-3	CASSPQGNTIYF	TGTGCCAGCAGCCCCCAGGGAAACACCATATATTTT
TRBV7-2	-	TRBD2	TRBJ2-1	CASSYGLAGGPENEQFF	TGTGCCAGCAGCTACGGACTAGCGGGAGGGCCGGAGAATGAGCAGTTCTTC
TRBV9	-	-	TRBJ2-5	CASSVTGSGQETQYF	TGTGCCAGCAGCGTAACAGGGTCGGGGCAGGAGACCCAGTACTTC
TRBV9	once	TRBD1	TRBJ1-2	CASSAQQGIYGYTF	TGTGCCAGCAGCGCGCAACAGGGGATCTATGGCTACACCTTC
TRBV3-1/TRBV3-2	-	-	TRBJ1-5	CASSPRTGQPQHF	TGTGCCAGCAGCCCCAGGACTGGTCAGCCCCAGCATTTT
TRBV7-9	-	-	TRBJ2-3	CASSLASRDTQYF	TGTGCCAGCAGCTTAGCCTCCCGGGATACGCAGTATTTT
TRBV7-2	-	TRBD1	TRBJ2-5	CASSQRAAGTGKETQYF	TGTGCCAGCAGCCAACGTGCCGCCGGGACAGGGAAAGAGACCCAGTACTTC
TRBV5-1	-	TRBD2	TRBJ2-3	CASRLGLAGYPTDTQYF	TGCGCCAGCAGGTTGGGACTAGCGGGATACCCCACAGATACGCAGTATTTT
TRBV4-2	-	TRBD1	TRBJ2-3	CASSQVGTGSDTQYF	TGTGCCAGCAGCCAAGTAGGGACAGGGTCAGATACGCAGTATTTT
TRBV6-5	-	TRBD2	TRBJ2-1	CASRRGRGDEQFF	TGTGCCAGCAGACGCGGGAGAGGGGATGAGCAGTTCTTC
TRBV5-1	-	TRBD1	TRBJ2-1	CASSGDRAGNEQFF	TGCGCCAGCAGCGGTGACAGGGCGGGCAATGAGCAGTTCTTC
TRBV28	once	TRBD1	TRBJ1-2	CASSYGQGTVSYGYTF	TGTGCCAGCAGTTACGGACAGGGGACTGTTAGCTATGGCTACACCTTC
TRBV5-4	-	-	TRBJ1-6	CASSTASFPNNSPLHF	TGTGCCAGCAGCACCGCGTCCTTCCCCAATAATTCACCCCTCCACTTT
TRBV10-2	-	TRBD1	TRBJ1-1	CASSEAGGTEAFF	TGCGCCAGCAGTGAGGCAGGGGGCACTGAAGCTTTCTTT
TRBV7-2	-	-	TRBJ1-3	CASSLALGQTSGNTIYF	TGTGCCAGCAGCTTAGCGCTGGGACAAACCTCTGGAAACACCATATATTTT
TRBV7-8	-	TRBD2	TRBJ2-7	CASSLAGTSGRYEQYF	TGTGCCAGCAGCTTAGCCGGGACTAGCGGGAGGTACGAGCAGTACTTC
TRBV6-2/TRBV6-3	-	-	TRBJ1-5	CASRPGEYSNQPQHF	TGTGCCAGCAGGCCTGGTGAGTATAGCAATCAGCCCCAGCATTTT
TRBV19	-	TRBD2	TRBJ2-3	CATGLAGVDTQYF	TGTGCCACGGGACTAGCGGGAGTAGATACGCAGTATTTT
TRBV21-1	-	-	TRBJ2-6	CASSKGTGTGALASGANVLTF	TGTGCCAGCAGCAAAGGGACCGGGACAGGGGCGTTAGCTTCAGGGGCCAACGTCCTGACTTTC
TRBV6-2/TRBV6-3	-	-	TRBJ1-5	CASSYDNSNQPQHF	TGTGCCAGCAGTTACGACAATAGCAATCAGCCCCAGCATTTT
TRBV27	-	TRBD2	TRBJ2-7	CASSLSGLAGGSSYEQYF	TGTGCCAGCAGTTTATCGGGACTAGCGGGAGGAAGCTCCTACGAGCAGTACTTC
TRBV19	-	-	TRBJ1-3	CASSITGNTKISGNTIYF	TGTGCCAGTAGTATAACAGGGAACACCAAGATCTCTGGAAACACCATATATTTT
TRBV5-6	-	-	TRBJ2-3	CASSPLSEGRMAQYF	TGTGCCAGCAGCCCCCTAAGTGAGGGAAGGATGGCGCAGTATTTT
TRBV29-1	-	-	TRBJ1-1	CSVRRSGTEAFF	TGCAGCGTCCGAAGGTCGGGCACTGAAGCTTTCTTT
TRBV20-1	-	TRBD1	TRBJ1-5	CSASPGTGDHQPQHF	TGCAGTGCTAGTCCCGGGACAGGGGACCATCAGCCCCAGCATTTT
TRBV19	-	-	TRBJ2-2	CASGGKGLNTGELFF	TGTGCCAGTGGGGGGAAGGGATTGAACACCGGGGAGCTGTTTTTT
TRBV28	-	TRBD2	TRBJ2-7	CASVTSGTYGEQYF	TGTGCCAGCGTAACTAGCGGGACGTACGGGGAGCAGTACTTC
TRBV28	-	TRBD2	TRBJ2-7	CASSLTSTSGMALMYEQYF	TGTGCCAGCAGTTTAACCTCCACTAGCGGGATGGCGTTGATGTACGAGCAGTACTTC
TRBV19	-	TRBD1	TRBJ2-4	CASSIDLTGGIQYF	TGTGCCAGTAGTATAGATCTTACAGGGGGGATTCAGTACTTC
TRBV4-3	few	-	TRBJ1-4	CASSQGTDANEKLFF	TGCGCCAGCAGCCAAGGAACAGATGCGAATGAAAAACTGTTTTTT
TRBV4-1	-	TRBD1	TRBJ1-5	CASSQTGQGAQPQHF	TGCGCCAGCAGCCAGACGGGACAGGGCGCTCAGCCCCAGCATTTT
TRBV27	-	TRBD1	TRBJ1-4	CASRTGGEKLFF	TGTGCCAGCAGGACAGGGGGCGAAAAACTGTTTTTT
TRBV27	-	-	TRBJ2-3	CASTSGVGTDTQYF	TGTGCCAGCACATCAGGGGTCGGCACAGATACGCAGTATTTT
TRBV14	-	TRBD1	TRBJ2-4	CASSQETGATKNIQYF	TGTGCCAGCAGCCAAGAGACAGGGGCGACCAAAAACATTCAGTACTTC
TRBV18	-	-	TRBJ2-5	CASSPRKGVQETQYF	TGTGCCAGCTCACCTAGGAAGGGGGTTCAAGAGACCCAGTACTTC
TRBV19	-	TRBD1	TRBJ1-4	CASRPTGSNEKLFF	TGTGCCAGTAGGCCGACAGGGAGTAATGAAAAACTGTTTTTT
TRBV6-4	-	TRBD2	TRBJ2-1	CASSVGLANYNEQFF	TGTGCCAGCAGTGTCGGACTAGCGAATTACAATGAGCAGTTCTTC
TRBV5-1	few	-	TRBJ2-2	CASSLVAGSTGELFF	TGCGCCAGCAGCTTGGTTGCGGGTAGCACCGGGGAGCTGTTTTTT
TRBV19	-	TRBD1	TRBJ1-4	CASSLGTAPEKLFF	TGTGCCAGTAGTCTCGGGACAGCGCCTGAAAAACTGTTTTTT
TRBV29-1	once	-	TRBJ2-7	CSVAIAPLSQQYF	TGCAGCGTTGCTATAGCCCCTTTATCCCAGCAGTACTTC
TRBV18	-	-	TRBJ1-1	CASSSGGGTEAFF	TGTGCCAGCTCATCGGGGGGAGGCACTGAAGCTTTCTTT
TRBV7-2	-	TRBD1	TRBJ2-7	CASRRQGGDEQYF	TGTGCCAGCAGAAGACAGGGTGGCGACGAGCAGTACTTC
TRBV24-1	-	TRBD2	TRBJ2-1	CATSAPGRAVGYNEQFF	TGTGCCACCAGTGCTCCCGGGAGGGCCGTGGGCTACAATGAGCAGTTCTTC
TRBV9	once	TRBD2	TRBJ2-3	CASSDGLAGTDTQYF	TGTGCCAGCAGCGACGGACTAGCGGGCACAGATACGCAGTATTTT
TRBV10-1	-	TRBD1	TRBJ2-2	CASSESGVTDRARTGELFF	TGCGCCAGCAGTGAGTCTGGGGTTACCGACAGGGCGAGGACCGGGGAGCTGTTTTTT